The T cell receptor (beta chain) under discussion was sequenced for a study of blood T cell repertoires in COVID-19. Study-wide context: Some COVID-19 samples were acute and others convalescent; all came from the United States, Italy and Spain. Nucleic acid was either cDNA or gDNA, and it came from T cells, B-cell-depleted T cells, or PBMCs.

This clone came up once. Original processing methods: The assay estimated nucleated cells by amplifying reference gene primers. Assay: immunoSEQ multiplex PCR; the TCRdb copy retains only in-frame clones and omits some. V and J calls and clone size follow that table, whereas D and trimming were derived from the DNA. The repertoire holds fewer than 250,000 clones, with around 86% as singletons. V lost 6 bases to trimming and J lost 9 bases; unmatched junction nucleotides: 6. Germline V gene data show CDR1 as LNHDA and CDR2 as SQIVND (reference sequence). This CDR3 comprises 13 residues. This chain links TRBV19 with TRBJ2-1, with 9 bases that match TRBD2. The source is a man aged 50-60 years with acute or convalescent COVID-19. Sequences were obtained from peripheral blood. Here the CDR3 reads CASSVGGGGEQFF. The CDR3 DNA is TGTGCCAGTAGCGTCGGCGGGGGGGGTGAGCAGTTCTTC.